One T cell receptor (beta chain) is described in this entry. Its antigen is not yet known. Per-base quality was not reported, and no clone a single base away is much larger than it. Each collaborating institution followed its own protocols to collect whole blood in K2EDTA tubes. For TCRbeta analysis, collaborator samples were shipped as frozen whole blood, as isolated PBMCs, or as DNA extracted from either sample type. The data belong to a study of blood T cell repertoires in COVID-19 (dated by TCRdb to about 2020). General notes on the study: The collaborator samples originated in the United States, Italy and Spain and spanned the acute and convalescent phases of COVID-19. The material from the prospective study consisted of cDNA or gDNA derived from T cells, B-cell-depleted T cells, or PBMCs. Subjects who had been exposed to COVID-19, were actively infected with it, or had recovered from it provided the deeply sampled blood TCRbeta repertoires that made up the dataset. The repertoires were made available in a free public database intended to serve as a resource for research on the immune response to SARS-CoV-2. The samples were drawn from the first 160 participants of the ongoing ImmuneRACE study and from roughly 1,300 subjects provided by 6 global collaborators. The sample metadata nearly always contained a de-identified subject ID, COVID-19 status, age in years and sex. Where available, HLA class I and class II types were taken from metadata supplied by the sample provider and were not determined by assay-based typing. What the authors observed across the whole study: How much clinical and demographic metadata was included differed by source and by participant, and the metadata was provided uncurated.

There are 17 amino acids in the CDR3, from cysteine to phenylalanine inclusive. The kept DNA is CDR3 alone, 51 bases in frame from the first base. Cut back by 2 bases and 4 bases, the V and J ends lie 20 bases apart. From the germline V gene (reference sequence), CDR1 is SEHNR and CDR2 is FQNEAQ. TCRbeta CDR3 regions were amplified from genomic DNA by means of the immunoSEQ Assay, a bias-controlled multiplex PCR. In the authors' own workflow: Nucleated cell counts per sample were estimated from amplification of reference gene primers within the assay. Sequence reads were collapsed and filtered to measure the absolute abundance of every unique TCRbeta CDR3 rearrangement. Productive Simpson clonality was computed per sample as the square root of Simpson's diversity index over productive rearrangements. TCRdb re-hosts the immuneACCESS table, in-frame sequences only. Its copies lack some clones; in the studies checked, an unresolved V gene accounts for under half of them, and the cause for the rest is not known. D and trimming come from the DNA, and the V and J calls and clone size come from that table. Across this sample there are some 120,000 clones, with just over 90% seen only once. 1.8% of the sample is taken by the ten largest.

Sequencing was done on a sample of peripheral blood. The receptor comes from a human donor with active COVID-19. The donor label of this sample is uncertain. Recombination connected TRBV7-9 to TRBJ1-2, and TRBD1 may be the D gene, going by 6 matching bases. The sequence in DNA is TGTGCCAGCAGCTTACTGGGTGGCAGGGGACACGTCTATGGCTACACCTTC. Its translation reads: CASSLLGGRGHVYGYTF.